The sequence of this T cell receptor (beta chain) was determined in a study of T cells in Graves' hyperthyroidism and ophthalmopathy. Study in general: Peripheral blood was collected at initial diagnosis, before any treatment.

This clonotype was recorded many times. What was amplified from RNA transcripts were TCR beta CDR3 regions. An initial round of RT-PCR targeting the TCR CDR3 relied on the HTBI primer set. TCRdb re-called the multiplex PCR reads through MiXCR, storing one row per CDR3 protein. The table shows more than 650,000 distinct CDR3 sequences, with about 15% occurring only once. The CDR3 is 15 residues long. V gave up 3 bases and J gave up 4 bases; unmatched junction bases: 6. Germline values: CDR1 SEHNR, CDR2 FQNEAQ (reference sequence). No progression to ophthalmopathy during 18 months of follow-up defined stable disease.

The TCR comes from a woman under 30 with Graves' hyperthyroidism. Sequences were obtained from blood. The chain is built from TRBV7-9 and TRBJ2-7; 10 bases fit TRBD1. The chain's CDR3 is CASSFRDRGSYEQYF. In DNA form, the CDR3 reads TGTGCCAGCAGCTTTCGGGACAGGGGAAGTTACGAGCAGTACTTC.